These T cell receptor beta chains were read from a single sample in a study of shared clonotypes between healthy human individuals. Sequenced by immunoSEQ multiplex PCR; TCRdb stores in-frame clones only, minus some. Of roughly 1,800,000 clones listed, approximately 95% are singletons. Input material: naive CD8+ T cells sorted from blood. These receptor sequences come from a man between 18 and 29 years old in good health. Both conserved end residues are part of each CDR3. The order of the fields is J gene, clone size, D gene, V gene, CDR3 DNA, CDR3 protein. A D gene is named only where the DNA matches it firmly. Size is omitted from some rows. Given values are once, few, many or a class for expanded clones.

TRBJ2-7 | . | TRBD1 | TRBV27 | TGTGCCAGCAGTTTGCAGGGCAGGGGGTACGAGCAGTACTTC | CASSLQGRGYEQYF
TRBJ2-3 | . | . | TRBV7-6 | TGTGCCAGCAGCACCGGCGGCACAGATACGCAGTATTTT | CASSTGGTDTQYF
TRBJ2-1 | . | . | TRBV7-2 | TGTGCCAGCAGCTTCCCCGGGGACCACTACAATGAGCAGTTCTTC | CASSFPGDHYNEQFF
TRBJ1-1 | . | . | TRBV5-1 | TGCGCCAGCAGCTTGTCCCCGGGAATGAACACTGAAGCTTTCTTT | CASSLSPGMNTEAFF
TRBJ2-1 | . | . | TRBV14 | TGTGCCAGCAGCCCCATAGCGGTCCATACCTACAATGAGCAGTTCTTC | CASSPIAVHTYNEQFF
TRBJ2-7 | . | . | TRBV27 | TGTGCCAGCAGTTTGGGCCCTGGTGGGGTCCCCTACGAGCAGTACTTC | CASSLGPGGVPYEQYF
TRBJ1-2 | . | . | TRBV4-3 | TGCGCCAGCAGCCAAGTTGAGGGGGATGGCTACACCTTC | CASSQVEGDGYTF
TRBJ2-5 | . | . | TRBV5-6 | TGTGCCAGCAGCTCGGGGAAACAGACCCCAATGGAGACCCAGTACTTC | CASSSGKQTPMETQYF
TRBJ1-4 | . | . | TRBV9 | TGTGCCAGCAGCGGACAGGCCGCAACTAATGAAAAACTGTTTTTT | CASSGQAATNEKLFF
TRBJ2-3 | once | TRBD2 | TRBV4-3 | TGCGCCAGCAGCCAAGGAGGCGGGAGGGATACGCAGTATTTT | CASSQGGGRDTQYF
TRBJ2-7 | . | . | TRBV5-1 | TGCGCCAGCAGCTTGGACAGGGTCGAGCAGTACTTC | CASSLDRVEQYF
TRBJ2-2 | . | TRBD2 | TRBV5-5 | TGTGCCAGCAGTTTTACCGGGACTAGCAATTACATAAGGACCGGGGAGCTGTTTTTT | CASSFTGTSNYIRTGELFF
TRBJ2-5 | . | TRBD1 | TRBV7-9 | TGTGCCAGCAGCTTAGCGACAGGGTGGGAGACCCAGTACTTC | CASSLATGWETQYF
TRBJ1-5 | . | . | TRBV28 | TGTGCCAGCAGGATACCAGGGTTGAGCAATCAGCCCCAGCATTTT | CASRIPGLSNQPQHF
TRBJ2-5 | . | TRBD1 | TRBV7-2 | TGTGCCAGCAGCTTAGGGGGACAGCAAGAGACCCAGTACTTC | CASSLGGQQETQYF
TRBJ2-1 | . | . | TRBV7-2 | TGTGCCAGCAGCTTAGTTCCAAGGGAGCAGTTCTTC | CASSLVPREQFF
TRBJ2-7 | . | TRBD2 | TRBV4-1 | TGCGCCAGCAGCCAAGTCTTGCTGGGGGAGGGCCTCTTGGAGGGCGAGCAGTACTTC | CASSQVLLGEGLLEGEQYF
TRBJ2-7 | . | TRBD1 | TRBV30 | TGTGCCTGGACCACCGGACAGGATTCCGAGCAGTACTTC | CAWTTGQDSEQYF
TRBJ1-5 | . | . | TRBV27 | TGTGCCAGCAGACTAGGGGGGGCGGGTCAGCCCCAGCATTTT | CASRLGGAGQPQHF
TRBJ2-5 | . | . | TRBV19 | TGTGCCAGTAGTACCGGGGCCTCTCTCCAAGAGACCCAGTACTTC | CASSTGASLQETQYF